This T cell receptor (beta chain) was sequenced during a study of PD-L1 blockade in urothelial cancer. Study-level points and caveats: Larger 3-week expansion of tumor-associated blood clones was seen in durable-benefit patients.

Locally advanced or metastatic urothelial carcinoma affected all patients. CDR3 length: 13 amino acids. Germline-derived CDR1 and CDR2 are SGHTA and FQGNSA. V was pared by 1 base and J by 8 bases, with 9 bases between. Profiled with immunoSEQ multiplex PCR; TCRdb holds only in-frame clones, not every one. The repertoire holds just over 50,000 clones, with approximately 83% as singletons. For this clone: Antigen: not known.

The material sequenced was PBMCs, taken around atezolizumab (anti-PD-L1) treatment. The clonotype originates from a man aged 55 to 70 with urothelial cancer. This chain joins TRBV7-2 and TRBJ2-1; tentative D call: TRBD1 (6 bases). The CDR3 sequence: CASSLVPGDEQFF. CDR3 DNA: TGTGCCAGCAGCTTAGTTCCAGGGGATGAGCAGTTCTTC.